This section outlines one T cell receptor beta chain sequence together with its context. The target antigen is unknown. These data are taken from a study of T cell responses to AZD1222 COVID-19 vaccine. This table comes from immunoSEQ multiplex PCR, and its TCRdb copy is limited to in-frame clones, with some not included. The sample carries about 200,000 clones, around 93% recorded once. The study's findings and limits: The study reported that nearly half of spike-specific TCRs target unmutated variant regions. Only after the peak T cell response were repertoires sampled. The donors showed a predominance of white British ancestry and of females, with possible underestimation of clonal diversity.

This CDR3 is built from 14 residues. In germline, CDR1 is ENHRY, CDR2 SYGVKD. V trimming: 8 bases; J trimming: 7 bases; junction bases outside the gene matches: 14. The sample was peripheral blood, taken on day 0 of MenACWY control vaccination. The receptor was derived from an adult in good health. This chain joins TRBV10-3 and TRBJ2-7, with 7 bases fitting TRBD1. The CDR3 DNA is TGTGCCATCGGTTTGGCTGGACAGGCATCTGAGCAGTACTTC. It yields the protein CAIGLAGQASEQYF.